The 25 T cell receptor beta chains listed next were all sequenced from one sample in a study of cytomegalovirus exposure and HLA in healthy donors (dated by TCRdb to about 2017). Preparation of the library involved the immunoSEQ multiplex PCR assay. TCRdb carries this immuneACCESS record with in-frame sequences only. Its versions omit some clonotypes, under half of them owing to an unresolved V gene in the studies checked, with the rest unexplained. For this sample the table gives about 56,000 clones, of which 93% were detected only once. The ten top clones hold under 2% of the sample. The sequenced sample was PBMCs. Receptors originate from a woman aged 18-29 years in good health and CMV-seropositive.

V is TRBV5-1 and J is TRBJ2-2; TRBD2 matches 10 bases. Trimming at V came to 4 bases and at J to 6 bases, leaving 12 bases not matched to a gene. The CDR3 runs to 17 residues. CDR1 and CDR2 (germline): SGHRS, YFSETQ. The CDR3 DNA reads TGCGCCAGCAGCGAGATAGCGGGGGGCCGGCAACCCGGGGAGCTGTTTTTT. Protein sequence: CASSEIAGGRQPGELFF. The variable domain in full, completed from reference TRBV5-1 and TRBJ2-2, reads KAGVTQTPRYLIKTRGQQVTLSCSPISGHRSVSWYQQTPGQGLQFLFEYFSETQRNKGNFPGRFSGRQFSNSRSEMNVSTLELGDSALYLCASSEIAGGRQPGELFFGEGSRLTVL.

The V call is TRBV25-1, the J call TRBJ2-5, with TRBD1 matching 7 bases. The CDR3 totals 13 residues. Losses at the gene ends were 5 bases for V and 2 bases for J; bases not matched to a gene: 2. CDR1 and CDR2 (germline): MGHDK, SYGVNS. CDR3 loop: CASSRDSQETQYF. CDR3 nucleotides: TGTGCCAGCAGTCGGGACAGTCAAGAGACCCAGTACTTC. Variable domain in full (rest from reference TRBV25-1 and TRBJ2-5): EADIYQTPRYLVIGTGKKITLECSQTMGHDKMYWYQQDPGMELHLIHYSYGVNSTEKGDLSSESTVSRIRTEHFPLTLESARPSHTSQYLCASSRDSQETQYFGPGTRLLVL.

The DNA of the CDR3 is TGCGCCAGCAGCCAGGAGCGGGCCTACGAGCAGTACTTC. Protein: CASSQERAYEQYF. The gene calls are TRBV4-1 and TRBJ2-7; a weak D match, TRBD2 (6 bases). The V end lost 3 bases, the J end lost 2 bases, and 8 bases lay between the germline ends. The germline gives CDR1 MGHRA, CDR2 YSYEKL. CDR3 length equals 13 residues.

The rearrangement links TRBV5-1 to TRBJ2-1; 7 bases agree with TRBD2. The CDR3 has 14 amino acids. The V gene end was trimmed by 3 bases and the J gene end by 3 bases; junction bases not matched to a gene: 3. Germline V gene data show CDR1 as SGHRS and CDR2 as YFSETQ. CDR3 region: CASSSGGIYNEQFF. Written as DNA, the CDR3 is TGCGCCAGCAGCTCCGGGGGGATCTACAATGAGCAGTTCTTC.

This rearrangement joins TRBV10-3 to TRBJ2-1; D unresolved. The CDR3 consists of 16 residues. V lost 3 bases to trimming and J lost 7 bases, with 19 bases between them. Germline CDR1 ENHRY, CDR2 SYGVKD. CDR3 sequence: CAISDPQARNGNEQFF. The CDR3 DNA sequence: TGTGCCATCAGTGATCCCCAGGCACGTAATGGGAATGAGCAGTTCTTC.

This sequence joins TRBV7-8 and TRBJ2-1; D perhaps matches TRBD1 (5 bases). Germline V gene lookup returns CDR1 SGHVS and CDR2 FQNEAQ. V lost 0 bases and J lost 1, with 10 bases in between. The CDR3 extends over 16 amino acids. Here the CDR3 DNA reads TGTGCCAGCAGCTTAGCACAGGTCCTTTCCTACAATGAGCAGTTCTTC. This codes for CASSLAQVLSYNEQFF.

The chain is built from TRBV27 and TRBJ1-1; D unresolved. From germline, CDR1 is MNHEY and CDR2 SMNVEV (reference sequence). The CDR3 is made up of 13 amino acids. V gave up 7 bases and J gave up 0 bases, with 9 bases separating them. CDR3 nucleotide sequence: TGTGCCAGCAAGTCGAACATGAACACTGAAGCTTTCTTT. Its translation: CASKSNMNTEAFF.

V usage is TRBV4-1 and J usage is TRBJ2-7; 9 bases are shared with TRBD1. V lost 4 bases, J lost 7 bases, and 11 bases stayed unmatched. Per the germline V gene, CDR1 is MGHRA and CDR2 is YSYEKL. The CDR3 is made up of 15 amino acids. The CDR3 DNA reads as TGCGCCAGCAGCCGCGACCGGGACAGGGCGAGGGAGCAGTACTTC. Protein: CASSRDRDRAREQYF.

This sequence joins TRBV4-1 and TRBJ2-5; weak D call: TRBD1 (6 bases). Deletions cut 4 bases from V and 1 base from J, with 19 bases between. Germline V gives CDR1 MGHRA, CDR2 YSYEKL. The CDR3 is 17 amino acids. The CDR3 coding sequence is TGCGCCAGCAGCCCAGGAAACACAGGGTACCGCCAAGAGACCCAGTACTTC. This sequence encodes CASSPGNTGYRQETQYF.

In its sample, this clone was seen once. The CDR3 sequence is CASSQDKSYSPLHF. CDR3 DNA: TGTGCCAGCTCACAGGACAAATCCTATTCACCCCTCCACTTT. This chain uses TRBV18 with TRBJ1-6; D is perhaps TRBD1 (5 bases). The CDR3 contains 14 residues. Between the trimmed V and J ends, which lost 4 bases and 8 bases, there was a span of 12 bases. Germline V lookup: CDR1 KGHSH, CDR2 LQKENI.

This clone has just a few counts. The chain joins TRBV28 to TRBJ2-7, with 8 bases fitting TRBD1. In germline, CDR1 is MDHEN, CDR2 SYDVKM. The V segment lost 5 bases and the J segment 5 bases; nucleotides outside the gene matches: 11. The CDR3 covers 15 residues. This CDR3 reads CASSRPGQVWHEQYF. As DNA, the CDR3 is TGTGCCAGCAGTAGGCCGGGACAGGTGTGGCACGAGCAGTACTTC.

This chain links TRBV5-6 with TRBJ1-2; TRBD1 matches at 7 bases. Trimming cost V 2 bases and J 7 bases; bases outside gene matches: 11. The CDR3 consists of 15 residues. From germline, CDR1 is SGHDT and CDR2 YYEEEE. The CDR3 DNA reads as TGTGCCAGCAGCTTAGGGGGCAGGGGCGGTGCTGGCTACACCTTC. Protein: CASSLGGRGGAGYTF.

This clone showed up just once. Here the CDR3 reads CASSSAGRSNSPLHF. CDR3 sequence (DNA): TGTGCCAGCAGTTCCGCGGGACGGTCTAATTCACCCCTCCACTTT. This sequence joins TRBV28 and TRBJ1-6, with a possible D match to TRBD1 (5 bases). Germline values: CDR1 MDHEN, CDR2 SYDVKM. Trimming removed 4 bases from V and 6 bases from J, with 13 bases in between. The CDR3 runs to 15 residues.

The gene calls are TRBV11-2 and TRBJ2-5; TRBD2 matches at 7 bases. The CDR3 is made up of 15 amino acids. Looked up from germline, CDR1 is SGHAT and CDR2 is FQNNGV. Trimming removed 7 bases from V and 0 bases from J; junction bases left unmatched: 8. The CDR3 bases are TGTGCCAGCAAAATATTGGCGGGGGACCAAGAGACCCAGTACTTC. This codes for CASKILAGDQETQYF.

The CDR3 DNA follows: TGTGCCAGCAGCTTAGTAGTCGCCGAGCAGTACTTC. Translation: CASSLVVAEQYF. This sequence joins TRBV7-2 and TRBJ2-7; D unclear. Trimming took off 1 base at V and 6 bases at J, with 7 bases between the two ends. The CDR3 contains 12 residues. In germline, CDR1 is SGHTA, CDR2 FQGNSA. Variable domain in full (rest from reference TRBV7-2 and TRBJ2-7): GAGVSQSPSNKVTEKGKDVELRCDPISGHTALYWYRQSLGQGLEFLIYFQGNSAPDKSGLPSDRFSAERTGGSVSTLTIQRTQQEDSAVYLCASSLVVAEQYFGPGTRLTVT.

The chain joins TRBV11-1 to TRBJ2-5; D gene ambiguous. This CDR3 spans 14 amino acids. The V gene's germline CDR1 is SGHAT and CDR2 FQDESV (reference sequence). The V gene lost 1 base and the J gene lost 1 base, with 7 bases spanning the gap. The CDR3, as DNA: TGTGCCAGCAGCTTAGAGGTAGCCCAAGAGACCCAGTACTTC. This gives the protein CASSLEVAQETQYF.

V gene TRBV2 combines with J gene TRBJ2-1; 8 bases line up with TRBD2. This CDR3 has 15 amino acids. V was clipped by 6 bases and J by 4 bases; unmatched bases: 8. Germline CDR1 and CDR2: SNHLY and FYNNEI. The CDR3 here is CASRELAEEYNEQFF. For the CDR3, the DNA is TGTGCCAGCAGGGAACTAGCGGAAGAGTACAATGAGCAGTTCTTC.

This sequence joins TRBV6-5 and TRBJ2-3; the D gene is possibly TRBD2 (5 bases). V was pared by 6 bases and J by 0 bases, with 7 bases between. This CDR3 contains 13 residues. In germline, CDR1 is MNHEY, CDR2 SVGAGI. CDR3: CASSWTSTDTQYF. CDR3 nucleotide sequence: TGTGCCAGCAGCTGGACTAGCACAGATACGCAGTATTTT.

The CDR3, as DNA: TGTGCCAGCAGAGTAGCGGGGGGCACAGATACGCAGTATTTT. Translation gives CASRVAGGTDTQYF. V and J are TRBV2 and TRBJ2-3, with TRBD2 matching over 9 bases. Germline CDR1 and CDR2: SNHLY and FYNNEI. This CDR3 is built from 14 residues. V lost 6 bases, J lost 1 base, and 2 bases stayed unmatched.

The rearrangement joins TRBV6-6 to TRBJ1-4; tentatively, D is TRBD1 (5 bases). The V gene lost 5 bases and the J gene lost 12 bases, with 19 bases spanning the gap. This CDR3 spans 14 amino acids. The germline CDR1 and CDR2 sequences are MNHNY and SVGAGI (reference sequence). In nucleotides, the CDR3 is TGTGCCAGCAGTGACGGGGGACTCATCGGCGAACTGTTTTTT. Translated, it gives CASSDGGLIGELFF.

The V call is TRBV27, the J call TRBJ2-1; possibly TRBD2 for D (5 bases). CDR3 size: 17 residues. From germline, CDR1 is MNHEY and CDR2 SMNVEV (reference sequence). V lost 5 bases, J lost 4 bases, and 21 bases lay in between. In DNA form, the CDR3 reads TGTGCCAGCAGTAAACTAGTCGCCTCGTCTTCATACAATGAGCAGTTCTTC. Translating it yields CASSKLVASSSYNEQFF.

The chain has TRBV5-1 and TRBJ2-1, with TRBD2 matching over 12 bases. Germline values: CDR1 SGHRS, CDR2 YFSETQ. This CDR3 contains 15 residues. After removal of 0 bases from V and 9 bases from J, the junction contained 4 bases not matched to a gene. The CDR3 reads CASSLAASGGGEQFF. CDR3 bases: TGCGCCAGCAGCTTGGCGGCTAGCGGGGGGGGTGAGCAGTTCTTC.

The V and J genes are TRBV5-4 and TRBJ1-6, with D possibly being TRBD1 (5 bases). This CDR3 comprises 14 residues. From germline, CDR1 is SGHNT and CDR2 YYREEE (reference sequence). Trimming shortened V by 4 bases and J by 5 bases, and 10 bases separated the two germline ends. CDR3 in DNA: TGTGCCAGCAGCACACGACAGAATAATTCACCCCTCCACTTT. It is translated as CASSTRQNNSPLHF.

The chain has TRBV5-1 and TRBJ1-4; D unresolved. The CDR3 runs 13 residues. Germline CDR1 SGHRS, CDR2 YFSETQ. V gave up 0 bases and J gave up 9 bases, with 9 bases separating them. The CDR3 DNA reads as TGCGCCAGCAGCTTGGGAGGTGTGAAAAAACTGTTTTTT. This encodes CASSLGGVKKLFF.

This clone was found once. CDR3 loop: CASSLKGIAGGNEQFF. CDR3 nucleotides: TGTGCCAGCAGCTTAAAGGGAATAGCGGGGGGTAATGAGCAGTTCTTC. The rearrangement uses TRBV4-2 and TRBJ2-1, with 10 positions matching TRBD2. V lost 5 bases, J lost 7 bases, and 11 bases stayed unmatched. The CDR3 loop spans 16 amino acids. Germline lookup yields CDR1 LGHNA and CDR2 YNFKEQ.